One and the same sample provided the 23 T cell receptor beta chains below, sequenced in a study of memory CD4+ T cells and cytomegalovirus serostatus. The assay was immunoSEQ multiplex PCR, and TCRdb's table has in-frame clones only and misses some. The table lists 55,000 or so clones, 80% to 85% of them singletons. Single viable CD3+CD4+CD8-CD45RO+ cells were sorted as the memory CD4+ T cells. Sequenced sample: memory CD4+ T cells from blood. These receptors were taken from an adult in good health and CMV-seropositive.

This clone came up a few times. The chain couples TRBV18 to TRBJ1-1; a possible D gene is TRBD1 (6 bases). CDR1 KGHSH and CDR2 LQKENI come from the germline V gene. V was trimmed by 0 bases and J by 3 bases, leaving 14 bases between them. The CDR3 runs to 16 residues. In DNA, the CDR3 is TGTGCCAGCTCACCACCGGGGGCAGGGGTGGACACTGAAGCTTTCTTT. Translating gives CASSPPGAGVDTEAFF.

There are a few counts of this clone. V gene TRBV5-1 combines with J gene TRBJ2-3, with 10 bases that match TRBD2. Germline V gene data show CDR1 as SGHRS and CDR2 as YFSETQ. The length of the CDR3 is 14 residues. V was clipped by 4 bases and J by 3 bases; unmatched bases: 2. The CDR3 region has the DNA TGCGCCAGCAGCCGAGCGGGAGGGACAGATACGCAGTATTTT. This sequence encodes CASSRAGGTDTQYF.

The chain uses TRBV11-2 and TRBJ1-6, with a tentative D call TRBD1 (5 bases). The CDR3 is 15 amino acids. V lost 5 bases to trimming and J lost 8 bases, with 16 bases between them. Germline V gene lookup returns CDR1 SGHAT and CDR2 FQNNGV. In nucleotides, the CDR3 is TGTGCCAGCAGCCTAGGGGCAGGGAGGGATTCACCCCTCCACTTT. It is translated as CASSLGAGRDSPLHF.

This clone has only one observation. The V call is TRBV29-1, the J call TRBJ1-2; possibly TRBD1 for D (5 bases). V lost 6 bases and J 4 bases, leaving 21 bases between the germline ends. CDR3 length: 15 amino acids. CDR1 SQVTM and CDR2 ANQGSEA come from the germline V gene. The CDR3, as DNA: TGCAGCGTCGGACTATCAGAGACAGCTACCTATGGCTACACCTTC. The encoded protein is CSVGLSETATYGYTF.

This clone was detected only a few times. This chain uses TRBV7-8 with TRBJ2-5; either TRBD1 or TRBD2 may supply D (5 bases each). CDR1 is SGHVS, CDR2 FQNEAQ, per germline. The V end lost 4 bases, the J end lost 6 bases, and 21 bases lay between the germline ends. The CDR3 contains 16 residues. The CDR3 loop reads CASSSPQGPSPQTQYF. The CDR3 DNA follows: TGTGCCAGCAGCTCCCCGCAGGGACCTTCTCCCCAGACCCAGTACTTC.

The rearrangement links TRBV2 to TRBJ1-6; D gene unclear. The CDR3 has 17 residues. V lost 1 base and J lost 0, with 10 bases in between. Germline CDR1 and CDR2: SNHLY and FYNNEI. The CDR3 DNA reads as TGTGCCAGCAGTGAAGACAGCTGGGGCTCCTATAATTCACCCCTCCACTTT. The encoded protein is CASSEDSWGSYNSPLHF.

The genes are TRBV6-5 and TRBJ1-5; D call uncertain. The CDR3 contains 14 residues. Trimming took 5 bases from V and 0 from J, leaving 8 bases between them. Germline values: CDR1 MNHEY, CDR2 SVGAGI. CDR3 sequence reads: CASSDGYSNQPQHF. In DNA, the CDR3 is TGTGCCAGCAGTGACGGTTATAGCAATCAGCCCCAGCATTTT.

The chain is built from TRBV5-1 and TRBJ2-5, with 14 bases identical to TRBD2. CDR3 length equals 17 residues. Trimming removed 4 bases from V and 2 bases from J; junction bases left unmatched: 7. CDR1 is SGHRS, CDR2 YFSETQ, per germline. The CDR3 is CASSTGLAGGRQETQYF. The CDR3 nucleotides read TGCGCCAGCAGCACCGGACTAGCGGGAGGTCGGCAAGAGACCCAGTACTTC. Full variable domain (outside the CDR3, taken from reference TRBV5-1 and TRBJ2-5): KAGVTQTPRYLIKTRGQQVTLSCSPISGHRSVSWYQQTPGQGLQFLFEYFSETQRNKGNFPGRFSGRQFSNSRSEMNVSTLELGDSALYLCASSTGLAGGRQETQYFGPGTRLLVL.

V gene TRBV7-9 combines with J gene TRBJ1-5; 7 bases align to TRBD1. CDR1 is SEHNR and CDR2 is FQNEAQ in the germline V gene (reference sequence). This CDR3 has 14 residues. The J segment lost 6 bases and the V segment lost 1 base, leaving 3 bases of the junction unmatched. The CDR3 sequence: CASSLEGDSQPQHF. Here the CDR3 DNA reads TGTGCCAGCAGCTTAGAAGGGGACAGTCAGCCCCAGCATTTT.

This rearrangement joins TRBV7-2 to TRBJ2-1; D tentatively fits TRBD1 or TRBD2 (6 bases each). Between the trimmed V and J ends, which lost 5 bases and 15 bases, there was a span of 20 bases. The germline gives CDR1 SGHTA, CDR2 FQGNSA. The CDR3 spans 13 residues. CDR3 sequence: CASSPPGGGLAFF. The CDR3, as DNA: TGTGCCAGCAGCCCCCCCGGAGGGGGGCTGGCGTTCTTC.

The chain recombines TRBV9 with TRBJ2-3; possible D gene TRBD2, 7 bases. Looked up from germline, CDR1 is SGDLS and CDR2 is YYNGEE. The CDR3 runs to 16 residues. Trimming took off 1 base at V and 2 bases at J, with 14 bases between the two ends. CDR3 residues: CASSVIVGGPTDTQYF. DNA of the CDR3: TGTGCCAGCAGCGTAATAGTGGGGGGGCCCACAGATACGCAGTATTTT.

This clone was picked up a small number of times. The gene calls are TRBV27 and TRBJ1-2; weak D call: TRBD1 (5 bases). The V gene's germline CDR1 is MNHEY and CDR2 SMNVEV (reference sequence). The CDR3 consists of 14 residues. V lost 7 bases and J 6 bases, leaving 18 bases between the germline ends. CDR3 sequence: CASKRSQGVHGYTF. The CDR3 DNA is TGTGCCAGCAAAAGGAGCCAGGGAGTTCATGGCTACACCTTC.

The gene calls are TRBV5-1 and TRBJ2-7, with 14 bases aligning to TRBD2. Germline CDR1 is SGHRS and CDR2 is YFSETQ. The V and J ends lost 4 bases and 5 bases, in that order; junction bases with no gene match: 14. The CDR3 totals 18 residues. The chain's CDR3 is CASSQGLAGVTGSNEQYF. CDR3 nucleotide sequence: TGCGCCAGCAGCCAGGGACTAGCGGGAGTCACTGGGAGCAACGAGCAGTACTTC.

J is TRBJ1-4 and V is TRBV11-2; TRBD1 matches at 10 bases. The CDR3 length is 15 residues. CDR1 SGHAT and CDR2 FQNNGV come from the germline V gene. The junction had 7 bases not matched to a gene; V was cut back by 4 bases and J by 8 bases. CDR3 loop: CASSSTGGTGEKLFF. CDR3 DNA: TGTGCCAGCAGCTCGACAGGGGGCACGGGGGAAAAACTGTTTTTT.

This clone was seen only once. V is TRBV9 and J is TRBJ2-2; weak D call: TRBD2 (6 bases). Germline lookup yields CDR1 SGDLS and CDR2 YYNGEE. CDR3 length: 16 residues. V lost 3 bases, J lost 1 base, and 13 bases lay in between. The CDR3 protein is CASSGQGLRNTGELFF. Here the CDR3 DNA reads TGTGCCAGCAGCGGCCAGGGACTCCGGAACACCGGGGAGCTGTTTTTT.

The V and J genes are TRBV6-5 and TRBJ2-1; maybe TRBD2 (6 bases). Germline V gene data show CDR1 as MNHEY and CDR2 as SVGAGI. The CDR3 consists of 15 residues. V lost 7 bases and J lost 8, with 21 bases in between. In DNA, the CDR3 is TGTGCCAGCACCCCGGGGCTAGCGCCTTCGGATGAGCAGTTCTTC. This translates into CASTPGLAPSDEQFF.

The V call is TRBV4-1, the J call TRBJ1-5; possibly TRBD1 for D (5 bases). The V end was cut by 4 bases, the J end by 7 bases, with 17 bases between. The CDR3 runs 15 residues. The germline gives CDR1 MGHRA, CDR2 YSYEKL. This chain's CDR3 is CASSPRKGTGQPQHF. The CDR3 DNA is TGCGCCAGCAGCCCGCGCAAGGGGACTGGCCAGCCCCAGCATTTT.

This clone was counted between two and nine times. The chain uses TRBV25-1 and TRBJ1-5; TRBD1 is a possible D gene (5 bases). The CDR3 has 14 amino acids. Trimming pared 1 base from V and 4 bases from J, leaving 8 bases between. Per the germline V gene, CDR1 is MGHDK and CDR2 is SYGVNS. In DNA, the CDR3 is TGTGCCAGCAGTGAATGGGGGGGGAATCAGCCCCAGCATTTT. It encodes CASSEWGGNQPQHF.

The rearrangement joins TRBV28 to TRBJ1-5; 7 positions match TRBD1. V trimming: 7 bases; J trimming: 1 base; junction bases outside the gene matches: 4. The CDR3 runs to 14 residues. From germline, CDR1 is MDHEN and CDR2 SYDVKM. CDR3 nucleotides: TGTGCCAGCACCCAGGGGGTGAGCAATCAGCCCCAGCATTTT. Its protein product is CASTQGVSNQPQHF.

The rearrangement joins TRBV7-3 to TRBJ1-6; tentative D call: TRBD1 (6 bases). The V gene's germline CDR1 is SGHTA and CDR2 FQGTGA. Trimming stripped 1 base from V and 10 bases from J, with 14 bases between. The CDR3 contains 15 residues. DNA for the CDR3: TGTGCCAGCAGCTTAATGGGCAGGGGCGGGTCACCCCTCCACTTT. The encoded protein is CASSLMGRGGSPLHF.

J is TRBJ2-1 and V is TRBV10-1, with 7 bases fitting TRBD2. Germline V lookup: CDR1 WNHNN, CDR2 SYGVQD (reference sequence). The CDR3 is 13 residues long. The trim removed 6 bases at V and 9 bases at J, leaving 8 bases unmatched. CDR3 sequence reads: CASRATSVGEQFF. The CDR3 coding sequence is TGCGCCAGCAGGGCTACTAGCGTCGGTGAGCAGTTCTTC.

As DNA, the CDR3 is TGTGCCAGCAGTTTGGTGGCGGTCTCTGGAAACACCATATATTTT. This sequence encodes CASSLVAVSGNTIYF. The J gene is TRBJ1-3, the V gene TRBV28; D uncertain. This CDR3 has 15 amino acids. The V end lost 3 bases, the J end lost 0 bases, and 9 bases lay between the germline ends. Germline CDR1 is MDHEN and CDR2 is SYDVKM.

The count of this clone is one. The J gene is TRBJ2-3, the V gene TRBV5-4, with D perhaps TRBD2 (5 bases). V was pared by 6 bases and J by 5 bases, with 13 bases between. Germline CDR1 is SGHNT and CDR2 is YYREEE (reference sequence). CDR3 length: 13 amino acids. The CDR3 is CASNSGSGDTQYF. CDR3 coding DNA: TGTGCCAGCAACTCGGGGTCGGGAGATACGCAGTATTTT.